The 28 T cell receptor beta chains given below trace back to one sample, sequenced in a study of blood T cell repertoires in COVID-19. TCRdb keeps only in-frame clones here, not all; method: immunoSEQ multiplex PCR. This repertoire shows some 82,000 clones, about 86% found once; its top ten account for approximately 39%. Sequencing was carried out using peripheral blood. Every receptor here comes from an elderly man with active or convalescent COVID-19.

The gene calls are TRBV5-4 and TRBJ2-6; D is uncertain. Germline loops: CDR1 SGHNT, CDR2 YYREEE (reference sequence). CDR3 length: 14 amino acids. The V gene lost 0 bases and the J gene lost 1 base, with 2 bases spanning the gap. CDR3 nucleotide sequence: TGTGCCAGCAGCTTGGCATCTGGGGCCAACGTCCTGACTTTC. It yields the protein CASSLASGANVLTF.

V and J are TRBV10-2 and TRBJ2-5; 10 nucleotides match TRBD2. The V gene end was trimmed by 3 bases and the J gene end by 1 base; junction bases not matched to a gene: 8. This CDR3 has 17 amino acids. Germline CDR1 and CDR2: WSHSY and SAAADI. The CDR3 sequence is CASSDGPSGGGQETQYF. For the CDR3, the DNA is TGCGCCAGCAGTGACGGTCCCAGCGGGGGGGGCCAAGAGACCCAGTACTTC.

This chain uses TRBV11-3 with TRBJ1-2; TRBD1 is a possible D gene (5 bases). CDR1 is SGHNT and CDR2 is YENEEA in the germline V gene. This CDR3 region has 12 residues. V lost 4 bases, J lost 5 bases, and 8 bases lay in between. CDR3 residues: CASSSGGYGYTF. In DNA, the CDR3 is TGTGCCAGCAGCTCCGGGGGATATGGCTACACCTTC. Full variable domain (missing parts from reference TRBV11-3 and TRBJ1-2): EAGVVQSPRYKIIEKKQPVAFWCNPISGHNTLYWYLQNLGQGPELLIRYENEEAVDDSQLPKDRFSAERLKGVDSTLKIQPAELGDSAVYLCASSSGGYGYTFGSGTRLTVV.

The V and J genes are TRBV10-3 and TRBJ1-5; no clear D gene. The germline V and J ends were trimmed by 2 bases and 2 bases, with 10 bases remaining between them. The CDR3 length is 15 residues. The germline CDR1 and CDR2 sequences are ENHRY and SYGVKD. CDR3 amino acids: CAISEPSRGNQPQHF. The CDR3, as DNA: TGTGCCATCAGTGAGCCATCCCGGGGCAATCAGCCCCAGCATTTT.

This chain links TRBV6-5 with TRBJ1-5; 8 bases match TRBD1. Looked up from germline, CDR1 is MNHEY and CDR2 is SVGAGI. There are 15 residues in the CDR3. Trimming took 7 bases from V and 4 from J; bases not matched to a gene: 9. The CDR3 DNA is TGTGCCAGCATCAACAACAGGGGGAGAAATCAGCCCCAGCATTTT. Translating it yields CASINNRGRNQPQHF.

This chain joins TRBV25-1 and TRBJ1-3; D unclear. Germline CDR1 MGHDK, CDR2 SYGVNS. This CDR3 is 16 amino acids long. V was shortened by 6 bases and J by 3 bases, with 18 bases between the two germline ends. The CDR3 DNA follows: TGTGCCAGCAGGGCCTCAGTTGGCGGGAGTGGAAACACCATATATTTT. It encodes CASRASVGGSGNTIYF. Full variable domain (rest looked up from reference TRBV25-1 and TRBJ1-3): EADIYQTPRYLVIGTGKKITLECSQTMGHDKMYWYQQDPGMELHLIHYSYGVNSTEKGDLSSESTVSRIRTEHFPLTLESARPSHTSQYLCASRASVGGSGNTIYFGEGSWLTVV.

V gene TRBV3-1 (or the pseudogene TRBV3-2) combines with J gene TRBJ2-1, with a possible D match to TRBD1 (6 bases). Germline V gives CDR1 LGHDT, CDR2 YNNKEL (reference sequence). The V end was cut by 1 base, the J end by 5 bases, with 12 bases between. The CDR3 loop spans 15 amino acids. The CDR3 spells CASSQGQEENNEQFF. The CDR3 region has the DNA TGTGCCAGCAGCCAAGGACAGGAGGAAAACAATGAGCAGTTCTTC.

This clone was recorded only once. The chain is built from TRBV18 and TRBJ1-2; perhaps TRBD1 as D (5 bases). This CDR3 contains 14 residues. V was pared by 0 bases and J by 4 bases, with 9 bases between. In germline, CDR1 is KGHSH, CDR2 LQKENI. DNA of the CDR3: TGTGCCAGCTCACCACCGTCGCAGGGCTATGGCTACACCTTC. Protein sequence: CASSPPSQGYGYTF.

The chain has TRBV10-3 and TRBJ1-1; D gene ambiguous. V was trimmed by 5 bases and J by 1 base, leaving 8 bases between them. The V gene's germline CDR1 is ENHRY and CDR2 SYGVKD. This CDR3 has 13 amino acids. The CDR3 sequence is CAISTEANTEAFF. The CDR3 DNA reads TGTGCCATCAGTACTGAGGCGAACACTGAAGCTTTCTTT.

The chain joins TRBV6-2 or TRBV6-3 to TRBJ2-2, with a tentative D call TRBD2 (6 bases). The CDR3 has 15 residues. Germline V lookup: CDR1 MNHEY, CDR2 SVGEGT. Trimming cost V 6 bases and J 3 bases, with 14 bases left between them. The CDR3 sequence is CASSSQEGDTGELFF. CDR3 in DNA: TGTGCCAGCAGCTCCCAGGAGGGCGACACCGGGGAGCTGTTTTTT.

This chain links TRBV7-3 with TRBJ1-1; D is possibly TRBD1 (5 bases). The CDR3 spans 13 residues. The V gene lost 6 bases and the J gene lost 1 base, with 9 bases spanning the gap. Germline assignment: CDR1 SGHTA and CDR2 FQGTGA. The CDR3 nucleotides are TGTGCCAGCAGTACCACAGGGAACACTGAAGCTTTCTTT. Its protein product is CASSTTGNTEAFF.

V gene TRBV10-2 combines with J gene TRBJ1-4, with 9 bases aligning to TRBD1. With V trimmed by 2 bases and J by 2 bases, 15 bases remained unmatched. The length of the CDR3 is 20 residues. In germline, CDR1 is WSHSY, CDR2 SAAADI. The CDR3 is CASSEPFPLGQGGTNEKLFF. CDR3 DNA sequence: TGCGCCAGCAGTGAGCCTTTTCCCCTGGGACAGGGAGGGACTAATGAAAAACTGTTTTTT.

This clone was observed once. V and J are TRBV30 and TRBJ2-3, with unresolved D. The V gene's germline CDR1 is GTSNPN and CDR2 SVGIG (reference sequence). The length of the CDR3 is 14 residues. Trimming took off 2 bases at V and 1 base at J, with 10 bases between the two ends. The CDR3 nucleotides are TGTGCCTGGAGTTTCGGCGAGGGCACAGATACGCAGTATTTT. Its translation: CAWSFGEGTDTQYF.

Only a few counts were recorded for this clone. In nucleotides, the CDR3 is TGTGCCAGCAGATCCAATTATGGCTACACCTTC. Its protein is CASRSNYGYTF. The V call is TRBV6-5, the J call TRBJ1-2; no definite D call. CDR3 length equals 11 residues. V was pared by 6 bases and J by 5 bases, with 7 bases between. Germline CDR1 and CDR2: MNHEY and SVGAGI.

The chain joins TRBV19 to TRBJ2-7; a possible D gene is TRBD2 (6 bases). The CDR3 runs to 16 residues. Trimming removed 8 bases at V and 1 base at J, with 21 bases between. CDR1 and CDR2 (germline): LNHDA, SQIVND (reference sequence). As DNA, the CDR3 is TGTGCCAGTGCGAAACCGCCGCGGGACGATTCCTACGAGCAGTACTTC. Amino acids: CASAKPPRDDSYEQYF.

CDR3 sequence reads: CATSRGQVYGYTF. CDR3 sequence (DNA): TGTGCCACCAGCAGAGGGCAAGTTTATGGCTACACCTTC. The chain recombines TRBV15 with TRBJ1-2; D remains unclear. The CDR3 is 13 amino acids. Germline values: CDR1 LNHNV, CDR2 YYDKDF (reference sequence). With 1 base removed from V and 5 bases from J, the gap between germline ends came to 8 bases.

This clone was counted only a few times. CDR3 in DNA: TGTGCCAGCAGCCCGGGACTAGCGGGTTGGCGTCAGTTCTTC. This encodes CASSPGLAGWRQFF. The chain combines TRBV7-9 with TRBJ2-1, with 12 bases aligning to TRBD2. Germline-derived CDR1 and CDR2 are SEHNR and FQNEAQ (reference sequence). The junction had 9 bases not matched to a gene; V was cut back by 5 bases and J by 13 bases. The CDR3 is 14 amino acids.

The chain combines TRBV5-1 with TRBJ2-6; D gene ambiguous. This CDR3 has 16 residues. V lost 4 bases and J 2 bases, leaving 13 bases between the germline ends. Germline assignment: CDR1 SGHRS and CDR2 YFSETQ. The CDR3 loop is CASSTSGDTGANVLTF. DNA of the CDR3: TGCGCCAGCAGCACTTCTGGAGATACTGGGGCCAACGTCCTGACTTTC.

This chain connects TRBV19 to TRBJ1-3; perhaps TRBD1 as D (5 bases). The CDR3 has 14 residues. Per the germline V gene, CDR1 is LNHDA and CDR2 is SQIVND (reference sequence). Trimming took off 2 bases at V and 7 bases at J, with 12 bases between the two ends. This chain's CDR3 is CASSIPGSVNTIYF. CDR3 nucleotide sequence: TGTGCCAGTAGTATACCAGGGTCCGTTAACACCATATATTTT.

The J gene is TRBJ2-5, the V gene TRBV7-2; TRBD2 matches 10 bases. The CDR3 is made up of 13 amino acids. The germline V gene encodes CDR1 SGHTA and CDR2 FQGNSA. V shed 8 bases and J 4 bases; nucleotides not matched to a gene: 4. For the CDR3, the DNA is TGTGCCAGCGGTAGCGGGAGGAGAGAGACCCAGTACTTC. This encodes CASGSGRRETQYF.

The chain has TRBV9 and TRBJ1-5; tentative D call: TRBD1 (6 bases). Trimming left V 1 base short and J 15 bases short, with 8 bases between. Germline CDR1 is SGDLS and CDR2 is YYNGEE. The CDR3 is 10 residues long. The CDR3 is CASSVTGSHF. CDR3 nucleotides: TGTGCCAGCAGCGTAACAGGGTCGCATTTT.

The CDR3 protein is CASSQSAGVQWTQYF. CDR3 sequence (DNA): TGTGCCAGCAGCCAGTCAGCGGGGGTGCAGTGGACGCAGTATTTT. V is TRBV3-1 (or the pseudogene TRBV3-2) and J is TRBJ2-3; 8 positions match TRBD2. The length of the CDR3 is 15 residues. CDR1 is LGHDT and CDR2 is YNNKEL in the germline V gene (reference sequence). J gave up 9 bases and V 3 bases, and 11 bases lay outside the gene matches.

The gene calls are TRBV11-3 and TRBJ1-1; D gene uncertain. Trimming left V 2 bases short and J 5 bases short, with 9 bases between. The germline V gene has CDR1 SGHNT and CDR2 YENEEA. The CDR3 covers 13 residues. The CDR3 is CASSLTGWTEAFF. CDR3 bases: TGTGCCAGCAGCTTAACCGGGTGGACTGAAGCTTTCTTT.

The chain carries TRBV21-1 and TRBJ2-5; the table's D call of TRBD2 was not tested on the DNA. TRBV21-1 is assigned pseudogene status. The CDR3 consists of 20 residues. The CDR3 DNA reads TGTGCCAGCAGCAAAAGTTCCGGGGCCTCTAGCGGGAGAGGGCGAGAGACCCAGTACTTC. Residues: CASSKSSGASSGRGRETQYF.

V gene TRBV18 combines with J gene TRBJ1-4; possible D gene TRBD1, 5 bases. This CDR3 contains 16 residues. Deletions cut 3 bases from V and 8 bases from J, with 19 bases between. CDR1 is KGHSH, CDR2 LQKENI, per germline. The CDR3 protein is CASSPPAGRGAEKLFF. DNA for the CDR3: TGTGCCAGCTCACCCCCAGCGGGGCGTGGGGCCGAAAAACTGTTTTTT.

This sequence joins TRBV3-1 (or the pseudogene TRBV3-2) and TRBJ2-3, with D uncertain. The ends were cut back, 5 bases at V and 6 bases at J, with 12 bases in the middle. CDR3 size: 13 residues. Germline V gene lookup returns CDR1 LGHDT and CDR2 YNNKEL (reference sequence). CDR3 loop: CASSGPPSDTQYF. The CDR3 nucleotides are TGTGCCAGCAGCGGCCCCCCGTCGGATACGCAGTATTTT.

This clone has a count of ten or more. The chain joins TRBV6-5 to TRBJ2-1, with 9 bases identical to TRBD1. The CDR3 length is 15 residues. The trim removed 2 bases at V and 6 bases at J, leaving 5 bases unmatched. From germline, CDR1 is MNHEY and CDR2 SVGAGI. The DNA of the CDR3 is TGTGCCAGCAGTTACCAGGGACAGGGTGGCAATGAGCAGTTCTTC. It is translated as CASSYQGQGGNEQFF.

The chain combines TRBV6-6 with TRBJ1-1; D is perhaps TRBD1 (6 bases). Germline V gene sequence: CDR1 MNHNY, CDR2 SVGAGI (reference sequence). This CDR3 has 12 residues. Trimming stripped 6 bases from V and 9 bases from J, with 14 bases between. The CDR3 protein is CASSPLRDKAFF. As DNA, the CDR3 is TGTGCCAGCAGCCCATTGAGGGACAAAGCTTTCTTT.